This TCR beta chain was found in a study of blood T cells in healthy people across ages. Concerning this clonotype itself: The antigen is unknown.

The germline V gene encodes CDR1 MNHEY and CDR2 SMNVEV (reference sequence). The CDR3 has 16 amino acids. The ends lost 1 base at V and 6 bases at J; junction bases unmatched: 9. It was with a sample-barcoded 5' primer and a J-beta primer mix that a second PCR of about 6 to 12 cycles was run. Researchers report that each sample yielded at least 2.5 million CDR3-containing paired-end reads. Via MiXCR, TCRdb re-called the 5' RACE reads, giving one row per CDR3 protein. The top ten hold under 5% of the sample, which has 1.5 million or so distinct CDR3 sequences, roughly 43% seen once. Study-level points and caveats: Researchers judged that diversity estimates from one million T cells fell short of true values. TCR beta diversity, measured per million T cells, fell in a roughly linear way with age.

The genes are TRBV27 and TRBJ2-3, with TRBD2 identical over 8 bases. The sequencing sample was made of blood. This clonotype was sampled from a woman aged 18-30 years in good health. This CDR3 is CASSLLGTRGHDTQYF. The CDR3 coding sequence is TGTGCCAGCAGTTTATTAGGGACTAGAGGCCATGATACGCAGTATTTT.